Listed below are T cell receptor beta chains from one sample, sequenced in a study of shared clonotypes between healthy human individuals. The repertoire was sequenced with immunoSEQ multiplex PCR; TCRdb's copy has only in-frame clones and lacks some. The data hold some 1 million clones, with approximately 76% observed a single time. Sequenced material: memory CD4+ T cells sorted from blood. Receptors originate from a young man in good health. The CDR3 runs from the conserved cysteine through the conserved F or W. D genes are given only for firm matches. Clone size is given for some rows only: seen once, a few or many times, or a class if the clone is expanded.

j_call: TRBJ2-7
v_call: TRBV18
d_call: TRBD2
clone_size: .
cdr3_nt: TGTGCCAGCTCACGGGGGACTAGCGGATACTACGAGCAGTACTTC
cdr3_aa: CASSRGTSGYYEQYF

j_call: TRBJ2-5
v_call: TRBV5-1
d_call: .
clone_size: few
cdr3_nt: TGCGCCAGCAGCCCGGGATGGGGGTCTTTGGAGACCCAGTACTTC
cdr3_aa: CASSPGWGSLETQYF

j_call: TRBJ1-5
v_call: TRBV28
d_call: .
clone_size: .
cdr3_nt: TGTGCCAGCAGCAGACCCAATCAGCCCCAGCATTTT
cdr3_aa: CASSRPNQPQHF

j_call: TRBJ2-5
v_call: TRBV18
d_call: TRBD2
clone_size: .
cdr3_nt: TGTGCCAGCTCACCTGGACTAGCAGGGGAGACCCAGTACTTC
cdr3_aa: CASSPGLAGETQYF

j_call: TRBJ2-2
v_call: TRBV5-1
d_call: TRBD2
clone_size: .
cdr3_nt: TGCGCCAGCAGCCCCGGACTAGCGGGAGTTGCCGGGGAGCTGTTTTTT
cdr3_aa: CASSPGLAGVAGELFF

j_call: TRBJ2-3
v_call: TRBV28
d_call: TRBD2
clone_size: .
cdr3_nt: TGTGCCAGCAGTGAGCCTAGCGGGGGGAAGACAGATACGCAGTATTTT
cdr3_aa: CASSEPSGGKTDTQYF

j_call: TRBJ1-3
v_call: TRBV10-3
d_call: .
clone_size: .
cdr3_nt: TGTGCCATCAGTGAGTTAAGGGGTTACTCTGGAAACACCATATATTTT
cdr3_aa: CAISELRGYSGNTIYF

j_call: TRBJ1-4
v_call: TRBV27
d_call: TRBD1
clone_size: .
cdr3_nt: TGTGCCAGCAGTTCCTCCAGGGGGTGGAAACTGTTTTTT
cdr3_aa: CASSSSRGWKLFF

j_call: TRBJ1-2
v_call: TRBV5-6
d_call: .
clone_size: .
cdr3_nt: TGTGCCAGCATCCAGGCGGGATTCTATGGCTACACCTTC
cdr3_aa: CASIQAGFYGYTF

j_call: TRBJ2-5
v_call: TRBV5-6
d_call: .
clone_size: .
cdr3_nt: TGTGCCAGCACCCCGTCGCCTCTGGCTGTGTTGACCCAGTACTTC
cdr3_aa: CASTPSPLAVLTQYF

j_call: TRBJ1-2
v_call: TRBV28
d_call: TRBD1
clone_size: few
cdr3_nt: TGTGCCAGCAGTTCGGGACAGGGAGTCTATGGCTACACCTTC
cdr3_aa: CASSSGQGVYGYTF

j_call: TRBJ1-5
v_call: TRBV11-2
d_call: TRBD1
clone_size: .
cdr3_nt: TGTGCCAGCAGCTCGGACAGGGTGGGTCAGCCCCAGCATTTT
cdr3_aa: CASSSDRVGQPQHF

j_call: TRBJ2-1
v_call: TRBV6-1
d_call: .
clone_size: .
cdr3_nt: TGTGCCAGCAGCGCCGGGACATCCTCCTACAATGAGCAGTTCTTC
cdr3_aa: CASSAGTSSYNEQFF

j_call: TRBJ2-7
v_call: TRBV30
d_call: .
clone_size: .
cdr3_nt: TGTGCCTGCGCCTCCCGGGACGGGATTTACGAGCAGTACTTC
cdr3_aa: CACASRDGIYEQYF

j_call: TRBJ1-6
v_call: TRBV14
d_call: TRBD1
clone_size: .
cdr3_nt: TGTGCCAGCAGCCAATGGCAGGGGGCCCACTTT
cdr3_aa: CASSQWQGAHF

j_call: TRBJ2-2
v_call: TRBV11-3
d_call: .
clone_size: .
cdr3_nt: TGTGCCAGCAGCCCCCTGGGAAGCACCGGGGAGCTGTTTTTT
cdr3_aa: CASSPLGSTGELFF

j_call: TRBJ1-1
v_call: TRBV18
d_call: .
clone_size: .
cdr3_nt: TGTGCCAGCTCACCATCAGGAGGGAACACTGAAGCTTTCTTT
cdr3_aa: CASSPSGGNTEAFF

j_call: TRBJ1-5
v_call: TRBV28
d_call: .
clone_size: once
cdr3_nt: TGTGCCAGCAGTTTATCAACCGCCAGTCAGCCCCAGCATTTT
cdr3_aa: CASSLSTASQPQHF

j_call: TRBJ2-1
v_call: TRBV7-7
d_call: TRBD1
clone_size: few
cdr3_nt: TGTGCTAGCAGCTTAGGACAGGGATCCTACAATGAGCAGTTCTTC
cdr3_aa: CASSLGQGSYNEQFF

j_call: TRBJ1-4
v_call: TRBV5-1
d_call: TRBD1
clone_size: .
cdr3_nt: TGCGCCAGCAGCCTCCCAGGGGGCCCAGCTAATGAAAAACTGTTTTTT
cdr3_aa: CASSLPGGPANEKLFF

j_call: TRBJ2-1
v_call: TRBV4-1
d_call: .
clone_size: .
cdr3_nt: TGCGCCAGCAGCCAAGATCCCAGCGCTTCCTACAATGAGCAGTTCTTC
cdr3_aa: CASSQDPSASYNEQFF

j_call: TRBJ1-1
v_call: TRBV6-5
d_call: TRBD1
clone_size: .
cdr3_nt: TGTGCCAGCAGTTACTCGTTTCAAGGGGGCGCGAAGGCTTTCTTT
cdr3_aa: CASSYSFQGGAKAFF

j_call: TRBJ2-7
v_call: TRBV28
d_call: .
clone_size: .
cdr3_nt: TGTGCCAGCCGGAGACTCCCCTACGAGCAGTACTTC
cdr3_aa: CASRRLPYEQYF

j_call: TRBJ1-2
v_call: TRBV27
d_call: TRBD1
clone_size: .
cdr3_nt: TGTGCCAGCAGAGGGACAGGGGACTATGGCTACACCTTC
cdr3_aa: CASRGTGDYGYTF

j_call: TRBJ2-3
v_call: TRBV11-1
d_call: .
clone_size: .
cdr3_nt: TGTGCCAGCAGCCTTAGACCAGTCCCCATCGGTACAGATACGCAGTATTTT
cdr3_aa: CASSLRPVPIGTDTQYF

j_call: TRBJ2-2
v_call: TRBV18
d_call: .
clone_size: .
cdr3_nt: TGTGCCAGCTCATCGACAGGGAACACCGGGGAGCTGTTTTTT
cdr3_aa: CASSSTGNTGELFF

j_call: TRBJ1-1
v_call: TRBV2
d_call: TRBD1
clone_size: few
cdr3_nt: TGTGCCAGCTCACAGGGGGTGACTGAAGCTTTCTTT
cdr3_aa: CASSQGVTEAFF

j_call: TRBJ2-7
v_call: TRBV13
d_call: TRBD2
clone_size: .
cdr3_nt: TGTGCCAGCAGCTTACCGGGACTAGCCCACGAGCAGTACTTC
cdr3_aa: CASSLPGLAHEQYF

j_call: TRBJ2-3
v_call: TRBV10-1
d_call: .
clone_size: .
cdr3_nt: TGCGCCAGCAGTGAAGGTTTCGGGGATCAGAATACGCAGTATTTT
cdr3_aa: CASSEGFGDQNTQYF

j_call: TRBJ2-3
v_call: TRBV7-6
d_call: .
clone_size: .
cdr3_nt: TGTGCCAGCAGGCTAAGGGGGGGCAGCACAGATACGCAGTATTTT
cdr3_aa: CASRLRGGSTDTQYF

j_call: TRBJ2-1
v_call: TRBV9
d_call: TRBD2
clone_size: .
cdr3_nt: TGTGCCAGCAGCCCTAGCGGCTCCTACAATGAGCAGTTCTTC
cdr3_aa: CASSPSGSYNEQFF

j_call: TRBJ2-3
v_call: TRBV7-9
d_call: .
clone_size: .
cdr3_nt: TGTGCCAGCAGCTTAAGGGACGTGGCCACCACAGATACGCAGTATTTT
cdr3_aa: CASSLRDVATTDTQYF

j_call: TRBJ2-2
v_call: TRBV6-5
d_call: .
clone_size: .
cdr3_nt: TGTGCCAGCAACGCGGTTAACACCGGGGAGCTGTTTTTT
cdr3_aa: CASNAVNTGELFF